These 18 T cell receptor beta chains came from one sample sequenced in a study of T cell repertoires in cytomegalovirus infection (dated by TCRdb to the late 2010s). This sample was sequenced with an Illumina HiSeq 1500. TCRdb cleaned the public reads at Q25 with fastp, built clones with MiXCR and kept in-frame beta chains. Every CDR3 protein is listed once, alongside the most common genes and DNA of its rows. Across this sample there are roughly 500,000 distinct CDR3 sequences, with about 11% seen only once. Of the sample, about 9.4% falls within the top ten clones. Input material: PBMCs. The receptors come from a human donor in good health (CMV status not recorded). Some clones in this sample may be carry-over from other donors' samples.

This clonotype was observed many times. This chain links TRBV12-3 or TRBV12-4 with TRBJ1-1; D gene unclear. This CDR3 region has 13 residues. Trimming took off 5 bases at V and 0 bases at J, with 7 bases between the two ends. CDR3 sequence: CASSNVVNTEAFF. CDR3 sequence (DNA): TGTGCCAGCAGTAACGTGGTGAACACTGAAGCTTTCTTT.

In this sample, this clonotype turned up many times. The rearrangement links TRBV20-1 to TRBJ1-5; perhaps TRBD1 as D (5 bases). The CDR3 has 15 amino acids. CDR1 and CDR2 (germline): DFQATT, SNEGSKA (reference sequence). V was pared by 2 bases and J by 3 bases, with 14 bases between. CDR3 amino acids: CSARPPGGFNQPQHF. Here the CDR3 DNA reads TGCAGTGCTAGACCTCCGGGGGGTTTCAATCAGCCCCAGCATTTT.

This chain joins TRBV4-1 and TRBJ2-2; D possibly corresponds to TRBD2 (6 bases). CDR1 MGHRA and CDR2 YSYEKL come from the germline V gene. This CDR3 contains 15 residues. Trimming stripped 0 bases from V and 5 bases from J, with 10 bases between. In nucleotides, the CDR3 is TGCGCCAGCAGCCAAGAAAGGACTACTACCGGGGAGCTGTTTTTT. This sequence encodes CASSQERTTTGELFF.

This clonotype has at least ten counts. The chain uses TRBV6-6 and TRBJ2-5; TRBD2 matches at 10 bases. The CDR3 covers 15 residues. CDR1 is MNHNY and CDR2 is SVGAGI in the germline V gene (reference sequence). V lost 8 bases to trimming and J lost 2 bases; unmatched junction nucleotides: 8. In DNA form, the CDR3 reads TGTGCCAGCTCCTGGACTAGCGGTGTTCAAGAGACCCAGTACTTC. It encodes CASSWTSGVQETQYF.

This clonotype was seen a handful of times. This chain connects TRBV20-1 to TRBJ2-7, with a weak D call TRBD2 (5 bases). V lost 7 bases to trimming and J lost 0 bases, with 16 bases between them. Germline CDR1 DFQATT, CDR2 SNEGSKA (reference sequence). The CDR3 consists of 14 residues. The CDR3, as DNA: TGCAGTGTGAACCGCGAGGGATTCTCCTACGAGCAGTACTTC. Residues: CSVNREGFSYEQYF.

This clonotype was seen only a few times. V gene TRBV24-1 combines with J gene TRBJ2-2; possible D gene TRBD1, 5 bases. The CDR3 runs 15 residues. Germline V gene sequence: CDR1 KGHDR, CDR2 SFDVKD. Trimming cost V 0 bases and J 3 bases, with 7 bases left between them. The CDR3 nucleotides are TGTGCCACCAGTGATTTGGGCAGGGACACCGGGGAGCTGTTTTTT. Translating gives CATSDLGRDTGELFF.

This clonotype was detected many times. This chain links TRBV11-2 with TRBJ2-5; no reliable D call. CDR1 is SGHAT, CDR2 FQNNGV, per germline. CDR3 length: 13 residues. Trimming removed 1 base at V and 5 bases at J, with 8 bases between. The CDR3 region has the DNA TGTGCCAGCAGCTTAGGCTTCGCGGAGACCCAGTACTTC. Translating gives CASSLGFAETQYF.

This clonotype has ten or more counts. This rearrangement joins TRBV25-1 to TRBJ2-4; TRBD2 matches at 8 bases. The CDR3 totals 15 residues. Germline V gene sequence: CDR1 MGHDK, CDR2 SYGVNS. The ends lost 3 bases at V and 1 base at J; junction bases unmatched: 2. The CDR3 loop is CASSDGGGAKNIQYF. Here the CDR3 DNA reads TGTGCCAGCAGTGACGGGGGGGGTGCCAAAAACATTCAGTACTTC.

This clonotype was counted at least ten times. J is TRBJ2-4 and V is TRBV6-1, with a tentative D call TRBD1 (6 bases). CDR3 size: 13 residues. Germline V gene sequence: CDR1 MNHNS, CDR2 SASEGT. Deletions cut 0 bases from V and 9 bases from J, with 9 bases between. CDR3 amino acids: CASSEAAGVIQYF. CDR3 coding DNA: TGTGCCAGCAGTGAAGCGGCAGGGGTCATTCAGTACTTC.

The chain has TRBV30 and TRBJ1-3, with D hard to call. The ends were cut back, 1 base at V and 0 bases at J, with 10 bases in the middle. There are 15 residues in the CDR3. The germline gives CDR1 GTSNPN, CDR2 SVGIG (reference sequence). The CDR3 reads CAWSGQGLSGNTIYF. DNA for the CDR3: TGTGCCTGGAGTGGACAAGGGCTCTCTGGAAACACCATATATTTT.

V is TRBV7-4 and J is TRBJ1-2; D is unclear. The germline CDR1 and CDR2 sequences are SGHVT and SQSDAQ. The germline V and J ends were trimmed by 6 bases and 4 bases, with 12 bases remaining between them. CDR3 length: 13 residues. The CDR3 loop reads CASSGGDTYGYTF. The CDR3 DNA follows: TGTGCCAGCAGTGGTGGGGATACCTATGGCTACACCTTC.

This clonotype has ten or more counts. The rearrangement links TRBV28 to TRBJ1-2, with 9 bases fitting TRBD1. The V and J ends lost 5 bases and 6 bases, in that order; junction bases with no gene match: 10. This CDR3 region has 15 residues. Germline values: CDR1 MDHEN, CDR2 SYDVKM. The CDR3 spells CASSPGLTGGHGYTF. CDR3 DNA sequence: TGTGCCAGCAGTCCCGGCCTGACAGGGGGGCATGGCTACACCTTC.

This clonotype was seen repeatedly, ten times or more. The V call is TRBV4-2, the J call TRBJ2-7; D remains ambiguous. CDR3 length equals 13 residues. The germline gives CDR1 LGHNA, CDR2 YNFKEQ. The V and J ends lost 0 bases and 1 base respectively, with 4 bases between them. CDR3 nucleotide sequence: TGTGCCAGCAGCCAAGACCTTTCCTACGAGCAGTACTTC. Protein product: CASSQDLSYEQYF.

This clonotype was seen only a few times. The CDR3 DNA sequence: TGTGCCATCAGCCTGACAGGGGCTACCTACGAGCAGTACTTC. Its protein product is CAISLTGATYEQYF. The chain carries TRBV10-3 and TRBJ2-7; 8 bases are shared with TRBD1. V gave up 6 bases and J gave up 2 bases; unmatched junction bases: 6. The germline gives CDR1 ENHRY, CDR2 SYGVKD. This CDR3 spans 14 amino acids.

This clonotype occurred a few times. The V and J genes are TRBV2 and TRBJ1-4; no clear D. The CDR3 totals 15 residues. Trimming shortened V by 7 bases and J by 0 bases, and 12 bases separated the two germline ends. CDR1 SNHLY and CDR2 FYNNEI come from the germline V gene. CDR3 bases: TGTGCCAGCACCAGACTTCAATCAACTAATGAAAAACTGTTTTTT. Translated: CASTRLQSTNEKLFF.

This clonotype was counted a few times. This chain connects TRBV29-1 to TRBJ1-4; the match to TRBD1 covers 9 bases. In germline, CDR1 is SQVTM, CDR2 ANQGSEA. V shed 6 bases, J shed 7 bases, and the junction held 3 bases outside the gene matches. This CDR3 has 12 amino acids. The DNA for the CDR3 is TGCAGCGTCCGGACAGGGGTTGAAAAACTGTTTTTT. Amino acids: CSVRTGVEKLFF.

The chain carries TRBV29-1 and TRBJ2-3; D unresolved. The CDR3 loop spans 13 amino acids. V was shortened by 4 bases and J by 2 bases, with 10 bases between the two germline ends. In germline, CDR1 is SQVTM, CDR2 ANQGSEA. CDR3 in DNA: TGCAGCGTTGTGGGCGGTTACACAGATACGCAGTATTTT. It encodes CSVVGGYTDTQYF.

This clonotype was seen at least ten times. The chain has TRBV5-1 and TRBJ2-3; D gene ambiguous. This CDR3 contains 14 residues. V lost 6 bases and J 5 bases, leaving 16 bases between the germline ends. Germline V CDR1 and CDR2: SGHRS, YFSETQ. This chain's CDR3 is CASTGIEAGDTQYF. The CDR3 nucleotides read TGCGCCAGCACCGGAATAGAAGCTGGAGATACGCAGTATTTT.